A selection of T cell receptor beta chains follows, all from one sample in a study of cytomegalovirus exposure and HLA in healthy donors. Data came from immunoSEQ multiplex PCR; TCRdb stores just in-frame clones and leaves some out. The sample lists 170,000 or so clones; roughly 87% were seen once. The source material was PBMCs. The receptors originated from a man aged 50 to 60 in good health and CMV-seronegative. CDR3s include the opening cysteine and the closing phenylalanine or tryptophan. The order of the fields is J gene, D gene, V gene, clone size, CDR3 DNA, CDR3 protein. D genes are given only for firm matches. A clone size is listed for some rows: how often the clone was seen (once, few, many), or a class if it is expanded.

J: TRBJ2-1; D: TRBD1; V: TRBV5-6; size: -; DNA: TGTGCCAGCAGCTTTCGGACAGGGGTAGTAAGCTTGTTCTTC; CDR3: CASSFRTGVVSLFF
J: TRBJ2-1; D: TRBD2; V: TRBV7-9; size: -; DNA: TGTGCCAGCAGCTCCCGGACTAGCGGGGCTTATGAGCAGTTCTTC; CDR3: CASSSRTSGAYEQFF
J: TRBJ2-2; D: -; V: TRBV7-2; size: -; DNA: TGTGCCAGCAGCCCGAGTTGGGCCCGTTCCGGGGAGCTGTTTTTT; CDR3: CASSPSWARSGELFF
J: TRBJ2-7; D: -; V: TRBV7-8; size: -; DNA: TGTGCCAGCAGCTCGTCGACAGTGAGCTCCTACGAGCAGTACTTC; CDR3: CASSSSTVSSYEQYF
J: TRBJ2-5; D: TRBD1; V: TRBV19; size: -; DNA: TGTGCCAGTAGTATAGGCCAGGGGGTGAACAGAGAGACCCAGTACTTC; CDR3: CASSIGQGVNRETQYF
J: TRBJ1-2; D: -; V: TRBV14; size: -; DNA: TGTGCCAGCAGCCCCCGGACAGACTATGGCTACACCTTC; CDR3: CASSPRTDYGYTF
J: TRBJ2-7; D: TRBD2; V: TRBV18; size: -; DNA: TGTGCCAGCTCACCACGTCGAGCGGGAGGCTTAAGGGACGAGCAGTACTTC; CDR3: CASSPRRAGGLRDEQYF
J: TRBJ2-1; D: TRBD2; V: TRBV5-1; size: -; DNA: TGCGCCAGTAGACGGACTAGCGGTTACAATGAGCAGTTCTTC; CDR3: CASRRTSGYNEQFF
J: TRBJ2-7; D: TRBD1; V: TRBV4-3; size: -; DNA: TGCGCCAGCAGCCAAGGGACAGGGGGAGGGTACGAGCAGTACTTC; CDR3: CASSQGTGGGYEQYF
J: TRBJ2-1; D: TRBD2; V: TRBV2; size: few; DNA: TGTGCCAGCTTAGCGGGAGCGGGCAATGAGCAGTTCTTC; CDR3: CASLAGAGNEQFF
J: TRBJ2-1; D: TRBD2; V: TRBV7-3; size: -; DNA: TGTGCCAGCAGCTCCGGGACTAGCGGGGGAGAGCAGTTCTTC; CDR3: CASSSGTSGGEQFF
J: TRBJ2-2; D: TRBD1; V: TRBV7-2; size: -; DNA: TGTGCCAGCAGCTTCAGGGGGCGGACCGGGGAGCTGTTTTTT; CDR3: CASSFRGRTGELFF
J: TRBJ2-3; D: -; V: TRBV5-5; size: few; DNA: TGTGCCAGCCGACGGGAACTAGCTGGAGCAGATACGCAGTATTTT; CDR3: CASRRELAGADTQYF
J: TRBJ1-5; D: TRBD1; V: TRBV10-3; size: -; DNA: TGTGCCATCAGTGGGGGACAGGGGGCGATTCAGCCCCAGCATTTT; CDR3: CAISGGQGAIQPQHF
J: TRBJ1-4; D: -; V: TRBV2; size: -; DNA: TGTGCCAGCAGTGGGTTAGGGAATACAGGTGAAAAACTGTTTTTT; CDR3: CASSGLGNTGEKLFF
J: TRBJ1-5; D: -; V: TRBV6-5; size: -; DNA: TGTACCAGCAGCAAACAGGGAAATAGCAATCAGCCCCAGCATTTT; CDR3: CTSSKQGNSNQPQHF
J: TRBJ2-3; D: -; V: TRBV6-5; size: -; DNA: TGTGCCAGCAGTTACTCAAGCGGAGTCACAGATACGCAGTATTTT; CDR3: CASSYSSGVTDTQYF
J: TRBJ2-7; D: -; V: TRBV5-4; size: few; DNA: TGTGCCAGCAGCCATAACAGATACGAGCAGTACTTC; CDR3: CASSHNRYEQYF
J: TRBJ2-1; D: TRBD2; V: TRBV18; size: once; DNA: TGTGCCAGCTCACCGAGAGGGACTAGGTACAATGAGCAGTTCTTC; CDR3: CASSPRGTRYNEQFF
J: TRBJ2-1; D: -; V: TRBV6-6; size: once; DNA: TGTGCCAGCGAAGGGAAAAGCGGCTCCTACAATGAGCAGTTCTTC; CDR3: CASEGKSGSYNEQFF
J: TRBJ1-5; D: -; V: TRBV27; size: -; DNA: TGTGCCCAAAGGAGTCAGCCCCAGCATTTT; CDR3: CAQRSQPQHF
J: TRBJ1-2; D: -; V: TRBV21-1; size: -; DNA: TGTGCCAGCAGCCTTCGGACAGGGGGCAGGAGTGGCTACACCTTC; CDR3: CASSLRTGGRSGYTF
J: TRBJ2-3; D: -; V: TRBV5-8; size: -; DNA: TGTGCCAGCAGCTTCGGAGATACGCAGTATTTT; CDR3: CASSFGDTQYF
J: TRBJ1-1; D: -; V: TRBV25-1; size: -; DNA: TGTGCCAGCAGTGAATACCCTAGTGGCACTGAAGCTTTCTTT; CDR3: CASSEYPSGTEAFF
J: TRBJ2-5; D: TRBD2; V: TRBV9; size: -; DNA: TGTGCCAGCAGCGCTGGACTAGCGGGCCCACCCAGCCAAGAGACCCAGTACTTC; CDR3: CASSAGLAGPPSQETQYF
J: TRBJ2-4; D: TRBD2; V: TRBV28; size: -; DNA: TGTGCCAGCAGTTTAGACCGGACTAGACCAGCCTTAGCCAAAAACATTCAGTACTTC; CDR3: CASSLDRTRPALAKNIQYF
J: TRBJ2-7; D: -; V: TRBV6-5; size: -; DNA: TGTGCCAGCAGTAGACAAAGGGGGTTCTACGAGCAGTACTTC; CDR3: CASSRQRGFYEQYF
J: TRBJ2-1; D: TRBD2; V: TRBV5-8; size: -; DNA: TGTGCCAGCAGCTCCCACCGACTAGCGGGAGGCCGTTTCTCCTACAATGAGCAGTTCTTC; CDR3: CASSSHRLAGGRFSYNEQFF
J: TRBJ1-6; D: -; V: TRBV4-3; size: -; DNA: TGCGCCAGCAGCCAGGGACCTCCGGGACTGAATAATTCACCCCTCCACTTT; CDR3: CASSQGPPGLNNSPLHF